Following are 13 T cell receptor beta chains from one sample sequenced in a study of control samples from healthy donors and cancer patients. The method was immunoSEQ multiplex PCR; TCRdb's version includes in-frame clones alone and lacks a portion of them. Altogether some 170,000 clones are present, roughly 94% being singletons, with the ten largest covering 14%. Sequenced input: PBMCs. These TCRs come from a man in his 60s with colorectal cancer.

The CDR3 DNA is TGTGCCAGCACCGATAGTCTACTATCAGAGACCCAGTACTTC. It codes for CASTDSLLSETQYF. This chain links TRBV6-5 with TRBJ2-5; no reliable D call. V lost 7 bases, J lost 4 bases, and 16 bases lay in between. This CDR3 contains 14 residues. CDR1 is MNHEY and CDR2 is SVGAGI in the germline V gene.

The chain recombines TRBV11-2 with TRBJ2-7; TRBD1 aligns across 8 bases. The CDR3 loop spans 15 amino acids. Germline values: CDR1 SGHAT, CDR2 FQNNGV. V gave up 6 bases and J gave up 5 bases; unmatched junction bases: 12. The CDR3 sequence: CASSYSTGERNEQYF. The CDR3 DNA sequence: TGTGCCAGCAGTTACTCGACAGGGGAGAGGAACGAGCAGTACTTC.

The chain has TRBV6-2 or TRBV6-3 and TRBJ2-7; a possible D gene is TRBD2 (6 bases). V was cut by 5 bases and J by 0 bases, with 14 bases left in between. Germline V lookup: CDR1 MNHEY, CDR2 SVGEGT. The CDR3 has 15 amino acids. CDR3 loop: CASSHGGKSSYEQYF. CDR3 coding DNA: TGTGCCAGCAGTCATGGGGGGAAGAGCTCCTACGAGCAGTACTTC.

The chain is built from TRBV7-9 and TRBJ2-1; TRBD1 is a possible D gene (6 bases). The V and J ends lost 2 bases and 6 bases respectively, with 14 bases between them. The CDR3 runs 15 residues. The germline V gene encodes CDR1 SEHNR and CDR2 FQNEAQ (reference sequence). The CDR3 DNA sequence: TGTGCCAGCAGCTTAAACAGGGCCCACACCAATGAGCAGTTCTTC. Its protein product is CASSLNRAHTNEQFF. Supplemented by reference TRBV7-9 and TRBJ2-1, the full variable domain reads DTGVSQNPRHKITKRGQNVTFRCDPISEHNRLYWYRQTLGQGPEFLTYFQNEAQLEKSRLLSDRFSAERPKGSFSTLEIQRTEQGDSAMYLCASSLNRAHTNEQFFGPGTRLTVL.

The genes are TRBV7-9 and TRBJ1-1; D perhaps matches TRBD1 (6 bases). Germline CDR1 is SEHNR and CDR2 is FQNEAQ (reference sequence). V was pared by 5 bases and J by 1 base, with 23 bases between. The CDR3 is 18 amino acids. CDR3 protein: CASSGDDFAGAENTEAFF. The DNA of the CDR3 is TGTGCCAGCAGCGGCGATGACTTTGCAGGGGCGGAGAACACTGAAGCTTTCTTT.

CDR3 DNA: TGTGCCAGCAGTTACTCGACTGCTATACAGGGAAAAGCGAACACCGGGGAGCTGTTTTTT. Protein sequence: CASSYSTAIQGKANTGELFF. The V and J genes are TRBV6-2 or TRBV6-3 and TRBJ2-2, with D maybe TRBD1 (6 bases). This CDR3 comprises 20 residues. Trimming left V 0 bases short and J 0 bases short, with 20 bases between. Germline CDR1 and CDR2: MNHEY and SVGEGT.

J is TRBJ2-7 and V is TRBV19; no clear D gene. V gave up 5 bases and J gave up 3 bases, with 8 bases separating them. CDR3 size: 12 residues. From germline, CDR1 is LNHDA and CDR2 SQIVND (reference sequence). The CDR3 DNA sequence: TGTGCCAGTAGTTCTGGGATCTACGAGCAGTACTTC. Translated: CASSSGIYEQYF.

This rearrangement joins TRBV6-6 to TRBJ1-3; no clear D gene. Trimming shortened V by 6 bases and J by 0 bases, and 12 bases separated the two germline ends. There are 15 residues in the CDR3. Germline assignment: CDR1 MNHNY and CDR2 SVGAGI (reference sequence). The CDR3, as DNA: TGTGCCAGCAGACGATTTGGAAGCTCTGGAAACACCATATATTTT. Protein sequence: CASRRFGSSGNTIYF.

V and J are TRBV24-1 and TRBJ2-2, with D possibly matching TRBD2 (5 bases). V was trimmed by 9 bases and J by 2 bases, leaving 18 bases between them. Looked up from germline, CDR1 is KGHDR and CDR2 is SFDVKD. There are 16 residues in the CDR3. CDR3 sequence: CATRGFGEGNTGELFF. In DNA, the CDR3 is TGTGCCACCCGGGGTTTTGGCGAGGGAAACACCGGGGAGCTGTTTTTT.

This clone was detected only once. This chain links TRBV3-1 (or the pseudogene TRBV3-2) with TRBJ2-5; D assignment may be TRBD1 or TRBD2 (6 bases each). V was trimmed by 5 bases and J by 5 bases, leaving 12 bases between them. Germline V gene data show CDR1 as LGHDT and CDR2 as YNNKEL (reference sequence). The CDR3 totals 13 residues. The CDR3 here is CASSRGVGETQYF. CDR3 coding DNA: TGTGCCAGCAGCAGGGGGGTTGGGGAGACCCAGTACTTC.

V is TRBV10-2 and J is TRBJ2-2, with D perhaps matching TRBD1 (5 bases). The length of the CDR3 is 16 residues. Trimming left V 3 bases short and J 2 bases short, with 13 bases between. In germline, CDR1 is WSHSY, CDR2 SAAADI. The CDR3 sequence: CASSELGPINTGELFF. In nucleotides, the CDR3 is TGCGCCAGCAGTGAACTGGGGCCAATTAACACCGGGGAGCTGTTTTTT.

The chain employs TRBV6-5 and TRBJ1-5; a possible D gene is TRBD1 (5 bases). The CDR3 has 14 amino acids. V lost 2 bases and J 7 bases, leaving 12 bases between the germline ends. Germline CDR1 MNHEY, CDR2 SVGAGI. The CDR3 DNA reads as TGTGCCAGCAGTTACAGTGGGGGGAGGCAGCCCCAGCATTTT. Protein: CASSYSGGRQPQHF.

The rearrangement uses TRBV6-6 and TRBJ2-5; perhaps TRBD2 as D (5 bases). Germline V lookup: CDR1 MNHNY, CDR2 SVGAGI (reference sequence). The ends were cut back, 5 bases at V and 1 base at J, with 14 bases in the middle. This CDR3 contains 15 residues. CDR3 DNA sequence: TGTGCCAGCAGTCACCCCCCGGACTCCCAAGAGACCCAGTACTTC. Amino acids: CASSHPPDSQETQYF.